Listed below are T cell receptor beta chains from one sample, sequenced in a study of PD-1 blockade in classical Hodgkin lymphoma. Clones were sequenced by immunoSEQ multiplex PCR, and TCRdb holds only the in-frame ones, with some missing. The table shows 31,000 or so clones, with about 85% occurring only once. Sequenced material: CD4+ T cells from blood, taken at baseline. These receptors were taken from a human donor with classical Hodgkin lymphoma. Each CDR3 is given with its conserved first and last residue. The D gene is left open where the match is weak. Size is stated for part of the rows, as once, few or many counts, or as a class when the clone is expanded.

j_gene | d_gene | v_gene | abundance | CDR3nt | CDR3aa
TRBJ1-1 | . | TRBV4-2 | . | TGTGCCAGCAGCCGCCAAGAGGGACGGCAGGGGACTGAAGCTTTCTTT | CASSRQEGRQGTEAFF
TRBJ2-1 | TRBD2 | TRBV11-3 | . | TGTGCCAGCAGCTTCGGACTAGCGGGAGTTAGGTCCTACAATGAGCAGTTCTTC | CASSFGLAGVRSYNEQFF
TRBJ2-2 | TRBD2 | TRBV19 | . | TGTGCCAGCAGACTAGCGGGAGGGTCCGGGGAGCTGTTTTTT | CASRLAGGSGELFF
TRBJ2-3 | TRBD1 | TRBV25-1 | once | TGTGCCAGCAGTGAAAGACAGGGGTTGGTTGGTACAGATACGCAGTATTTT | CASSERQGLVGTDTQYF
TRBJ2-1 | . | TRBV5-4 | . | TGTGCCAGCAGCACAGAAGATAGCTTTTGGGTTTCCAGCTCCTACAATGAGCAGTTCTTC | CASSTEDSFWVSSSYNEQFF
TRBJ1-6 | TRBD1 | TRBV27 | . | TGTGCCAGCAGTTCGGGACAGGGAAATTCACCCCTCCACTTT | CASSSGQGNSPLHF
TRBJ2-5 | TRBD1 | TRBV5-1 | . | TGCGCCAGCAGCTCAACCATGACAGGGGTAGAGACCCAGTACTTC | CASSSTMTGVETQYF
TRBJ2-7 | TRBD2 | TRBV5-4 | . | TGTGCCAGCAGCCGGGGGGCGGGAGGATCCGAGCAGTACTTC | CASSRGAGGSEQYF
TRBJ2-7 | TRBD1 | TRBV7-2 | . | TGTGCCAGCAGCTCCCTAAATTTAGGGGGCAAGTACGAGCAGTACTTC | CASSSLNLGGKYEQYF
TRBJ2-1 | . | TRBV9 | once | TGTGCCAGCAGCGTAGCCCACCACGGGGAGCAGTTCTTC | CASSVAHHGEQFF
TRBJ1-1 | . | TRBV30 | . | TGTGCCTGGAGTGTGGGGAGGGGCACTGAAGCTTTCTTT | CAWSVGRGTEAFF
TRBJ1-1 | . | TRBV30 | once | TGTGCCTACTCCGTTGCGGGGACGGCAACTTTCTTT | CAYSVAGTATFF
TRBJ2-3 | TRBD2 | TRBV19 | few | TGTGCCAGTAGTATTTGGACTAGCGGGATAATTTCCACAGATACGCAGTATTTT | CASSIWTSGIISTDTQYF
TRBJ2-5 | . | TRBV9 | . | TGTGCCAGCAGCTTACAGGCTGGGGCCCGGGAGACCCAGTACTTC | CASSLQAGARETQYF